Here is one T cell receptor beta chain with its context. Germline CDR1 is SGHRS and CDR2 is YFSETQ. The CDR3 is 14 residues long. V gave up 0 bases and J gave up 2 bases, with 7 bases separating them. Method: immunoSEQ multiplex PCR; TCRdb's copy keeps in-frame clones and lacks some. The table lists fewer than 110,000 clones, roughly 92% of them singletons. This entry is derived from a study of T cell changes during pregnancy in multiple sclerosis. The sequenced sample was peripheral blood, obtained after pregnancy. The chain combines TRBV5-1 with TRBJ2-3; D unclear. This TCR was sampled from a female donor with multiple sclerosis, enrolled in a pregnancy study. CDR3: CASSLDSYTDTQYF. In DNA, the CDR3 is TGCGCCAGCAGCTTGGACAGCTACACAGATACGCAGTATTTT.